One sample yielded the 20 T cell receptor beta chains listed below, sequenced in a study of T cell responses to AZD1222 COVID-19 vaccine. Data came from immunoSEQ multiplex PCR; TCRdb stores just in-frame clones and leaves some out. The sample yields 150,000 or so clones, more than 85% seen once. Sequenced here: peripheral blood, sampled on day 0 of MenACWY control vaccination. Source of these receptors: an adult in good health.

This rearrangement joins TRBV24-1 to TRBJ2-1, with TRBD2 matching 11 bases. J gave up 6 bases and V 7 bases, and 10 bases lay outside the gene matches. Germline V gene data show CDR1 as KGHDR and CDR2 as SFDVKD. There are 16 residues in the CDR3. The chain's CDR3 is CATSDKLAGVVNEQFF. CDR3 bases: TGTGCCACCAGCGATAAACTAGCGGGAGTTGTCAATGAGCAGTTCTTC.

The chain uses TRBV20-1 and TRBJ2-7, with D perhaps TRBD2 (6 bases). The CDR3 contains 13 residues. Germline V CDR1 and CDR2: DFQATT, SNEGSKA (reference sequence). Deletions cut 3 bases from V and 6 bases from J, with 15 bases between. CDR3 region: CSASDWGTSEQYF. The CDR3 DNA reads as TGCAGTGCTAGTGACTGGGGGACTTCCGAGCAGTACTTC.

In this sample, this clone turned up once. The rearrangement joins TRBV27 to TRBJ2-3; the match to TRBD2 covers 7 bases. V gave up 3 bases and J gave up 0 bases; unmatched junction bases: 9. CDR3 length: 17 residues. Germline V gene sequence: CDR1 MNHEY, CDR2 SMNVEV (reference sequence). The CDR3 DNA is TGTGCCAGCAGTTTTTTGGGGAGGGGATTTAGCACAGATACGCAGTATTTT. Protein product: CASSFLGRGFSTDTQYF.

The genes are TRBV3-1 (or the pseudogene TRBV3-2) and TRBJ2-7; D is ambiguous. This CDR3 has 13 amino acids. The V end lost 4 bases, the J end lost 5 bases, and 12 bases lay between the germline ends. The germline V gene encodes CDR1 LGHDT and CDR2 YNNKEL (reference sequence). CDR3 nucleotide sequence: TGTGCCAGCAGCCGAGGACCTACTCACGAGCAGTACTTC. It translates to CASSRGPTHEQYF.

This clone was recorded a few times. The V and J genes are TRBV9 and TRBJ1-2; D perhaps matches TRBD1 (6 bases). From germline, CDR1 is SGDLS and CDR2 YYNGEE. V was clipped by 2 bases and J by 2 bases, with 7 bases between them. The CDR3 is 13 residues long. The CDR3 sequence is CASSVTGNYGYTF. CDR3 DNA sequence: TGTGCCAGCAGCGTTACAGGGAACTATGGCTACACCTTC.

As to this clone: Other DNA sequences of this sample code for an identical CDR3. V usage is TRBV5-1 and J usage is TRBJ1-5; maybe TRBD1 (6 bases). Trimming shortened V by 1 base and J by 2 bases, and 7 bases separated the two germline ends. Germline CDR1 SGHRS, CDR2 YFSETQ. The CDR3 has 14 residues. CDR3 region: CASSLSGGNQPQHF. Written as DNA, the CDR3 is TGCGCCAGCAGCTTGTCAGGGGGCAATCAGCCCCAGCATTTT.

This rearrangement joins TRBV9 to TRBJ1-2; the match to TRBD1 covers 9 bases. Germline CDR1 is SGDLS and CDR2 is YYNGEE. This CDR3 is built from 14 residues. V lost 0 bases to trimming and J lost 8 bases; unmatched junction nucleotides: 5. CDR3 coding DNA: TGTGCCAGCAGCGTAGGGGGACAGGGTTTCGGCTACACCTTC. Its protein product is CASSVGGQGFGYTF.

The chain links TRBV2 to TRBJ2-7, with D perhaps matching TRBD2 (6 bases). The CDR3 consists of 14 residues. The V gene's germline CDR1 is SNHLY and CDR2 FYNNEI. The V and J ends lost 11 bases and 3 bases respectively, with 20 bases between them. The DNA for the CDR3 is TGTGCCGGAAACGAGCAGGGAGGCCTCTACGAGCAGTACTTC. This encodes CAGNEQGGLYEQYF.

The chain couples TRBV6-5 to TRBJ2-3; perhaps TRBD1 as D (6 bases). The CDR3 consists of 16 residues. Germline V gives CDR1 MNHEY, CDR2 SVGAGI. V lost 2 bases and J 0 bases, leaving 12 bases between the germline ends. CDR3 coding DNA: TGTGCCAGCAGTTACACCTGGACAGCAAGCACAGATACGCAGTATTTT. It is translated as CASSYTWTASTDTQYF.

V is TRBV7-8 and J is TRBJ2-5, with D tentatively TRBD1 or TRBD2 (5 bases each). From germline, CDR1 is SGHVS and CDR2 FQNEAQ. Trimming took 4 bases from V and 1 from J, leaving 19 bases between them. This CDR3 is built from 17 residues. The CDR3 is CASSSGPPRGFQETQYF. CDR3 in DNA: TGTGCCAGCAGCTCGGGACCGCCAAGGGGCTTCCAAGAGACCCAGTACTTC. The whole variable domain, filled in from reference TRBV7-8 and TRBJ2-5, reads GAGVSQSPRYKVAKRGQDVALRCDPISGHVSLFWYQQALGQGPEFLTYFQNEAQLDKSGLPSDRFFAERPEGSVSTLKIQRTQQEDSAVYLCASSSGPPRGFQETQYFGPGTRLLVL.

The chain is built from TRBV4-3 and TRBJ2-5, with D perhaps TRBD1 (5 bases). V lost 0 bases to trimming and J lost 5 bases, with 13 bases between them. Germline CDR1 and CDR2: LGHNA and YSLEER. The CDR3 loop spans 15 amino acids. The CDR3 nucleotides are TGCGCCAGCAGCCAAGATCTGTCCCAGGGCGAGACCCAGTACTTC. Its translation: CASSQDLSQGETQYF.

This clone was counted once. The chain is built from TRBV3-1 (or the pseudogene TRBV3-2) and TRBJ1-2; D not resolved. CDR3 size: 12 residues. Trimming removed 1 base at V and 8 bases at J, with 8 bases between. Germline CDR1 LGHDT, CDR2 YNNKEL (reference sequence). Here the CDR3 DNA reads TGTGCCAGCAGCCAAGTGCCAGCCGGCTACACCTTC. Its translation is CASSQVPAGYTF.

The chain couples TRBV30 to TRBJ1-4; TRBD1 matches at 7 bases. V shed 3 bases and J 7 bases; nucleotides not matched to a gene: 5. The CDR3 contains 13 residues. The germline V gene encodes CDR1 GTSNPN and CDR2 SVGIG (reference sequence). CDR3 loop: CAWRQGPGEKLFF. The CDR3 coding sequence is TGTGCCTGGAGACAGGGGCCGGGTGAAAAACTGTTTTTT.

The chain couples TRBV3-1 (or the pseudogene TRBV3-2) to TRBJ1-4, with 10 bases matching TRBD1. The CDR3 runs 15 residues. In germline, CDR1 is LGHDT, CDR2 YNNKEL (reference sequence). V was pared by 4 bases and J by 6 bases, with 5 bases of the junction left unmatched. CDR3 region: CASSLRTGGDEKLFF. CDR3 DNA sequence: TGTGCCAGCAGCCTTCGGACAGGGGGAGATGAAAAACTGTTTTTT.

J is TRBJ2-1 and V is TRBV6-5; D is possibly TRBD2 (5 bases). V was trimmed by 6 bases and J by 8 bases, leaving 17 bases between them. Germline-derived CDR1 and CDR2 are MNHEY and SVGAGI. The CDR3 is 14 amino acids. In nucleotides, the CDR3 is TGTGCCAGCAGCCCGACTACTATGTATCATGAGCAGTTCTTC. It is translated as CASSPTTMYHEQFF.

Concerning this clone itself: A junction boundary mismatches the germline segment, possibly from a read error. The chain carries TRBV2 and TRBJ2-3; D gene uncertain. Germline V gene lookup returns CDR1 SNHLY and CDR2 FYNNEI. CDR3 length: 12 residues. The CDR3 DNA sequence: TGTGCCAGCAGTGAAGCTGGGTATAGTTCCGATTTT. It codes for CASSEAGYSSDF.

V usage is TRBV5-5 and J usage is TRBJ2-7; D might be TRBD1 (5 bases). This CDR3 region has 16 residues. V was cut by 4 bases and J by 2 bases, with 19 bases left in between. Germline V CDR1 and CDR2: SGHKS, YYEKEE (reference sequence). CDR3 amino acids: CASSARQSSTPYEQYF. CDR3 nucleotide sequence: TGTGCCAGCAGCGCGAGACAGAGCTCAACCCCCTACGAGCAGTACTTC.

V is TRBV11-2 and J is TRBJ1-4; D is uncertain. V lost 1 base to trimming and J lost 3 bases, with 6 bases between them. Germline values: CDR1 SGHAT, CDR2 FQNNGV. This CDR3 is built from 14 residues. This CDR3 reads CASSLVGSNEKLFF. DNA for the CDR3: TGTGCCAGCAGCTTAGTGGGCTCTAATGAAAAACTGTTTTTT.

The V gene is TRBV4-2, the J gene TRBJ1-1; D is ambiguous. Trimming left V 0 bases short and J 3 bases short, with 11 bases between. CDR1 and CDR2 (germline): LGHNA, YNFKEQ. This CDR3 is 15 amino acids long. The CDR3 DNA follows: TGTGCCAGCAGCCAAGATTGGCCGGGGTACACTGAAGCTTTCTTT. The encoded protein is CASSQDWPGYTEAFF.

The chain recombines TRBV6-5 with TRBJ2-7; TRBD2 aligns across 7 bases. Germline CDR1 is MNHEY and CDR2 is SVGAGI. This CDR3 comprises 14 residues. The ends lost 5 bases at V and 3 bases at J; junction bases unmatched: 7. CDR3 region: CASSKSPGGYEQYF. The CDR3 DNA follows: TGTGCCAGCAGTAAGTCCCCGGGGGGCTACGAGCAGTACTTC.